The entry that follows covers one T cell receptor (beta chain) sequence. Trimming pared 7 bases from V and 7 bases from J, leaving 17 bases between. Looked up from germline, CDR1 is LNHDA and CDR2 is SQIVND (reference sequence). The CDR3 extends over 14 amino acids. Clones were sequenced by immunoSEQ multiplex PCR, and TCRdb holds only the in-frame ones, with some missing. The sample includes 300,000 to 400,000 clones, 88% of them seen just once. This sample is part of a study of blood T cell repertoires in COVID-19. Study context: Sites in the United States, Italy and Spain provided acute and convalescent COVID-19 samples. In each case, the material was cDNA or gDNA derived from T cells, B-cell-depleted T cells, or PBMCs.

It was during active infection that Seattle patients were enrolled and then longitudinally followed. This rearrangement joins TRBV19 to TRBJ1-5, with unresolved D. The sequence derives from a woman aged 25 to 39 with COVID-19, enrolled during active disease. Sequencing used peripheral blood. The CDR3 sequence: CASTIGGPRQPQHF. The CDR3 nucleotides are TGTGCCAGTACCATAGGAGGGCCAAGGCAGCCCCAGCATTTT.